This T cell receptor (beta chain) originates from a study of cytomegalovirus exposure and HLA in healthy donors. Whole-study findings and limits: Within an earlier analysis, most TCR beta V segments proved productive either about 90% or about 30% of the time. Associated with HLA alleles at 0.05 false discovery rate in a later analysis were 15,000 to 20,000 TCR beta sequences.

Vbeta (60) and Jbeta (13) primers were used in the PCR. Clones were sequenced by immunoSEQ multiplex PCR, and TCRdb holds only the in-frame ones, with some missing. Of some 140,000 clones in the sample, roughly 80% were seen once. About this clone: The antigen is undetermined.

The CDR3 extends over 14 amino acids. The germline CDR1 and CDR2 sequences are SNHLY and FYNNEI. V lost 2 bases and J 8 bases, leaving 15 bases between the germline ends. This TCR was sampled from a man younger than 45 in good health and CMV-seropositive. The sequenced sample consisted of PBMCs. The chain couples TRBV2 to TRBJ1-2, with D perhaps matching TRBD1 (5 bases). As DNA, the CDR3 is TGTGCCAGCAGTGAATCTGGGTCAGGGCAGGGCTACACCTTC. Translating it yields CASSESGSGQGYTF.